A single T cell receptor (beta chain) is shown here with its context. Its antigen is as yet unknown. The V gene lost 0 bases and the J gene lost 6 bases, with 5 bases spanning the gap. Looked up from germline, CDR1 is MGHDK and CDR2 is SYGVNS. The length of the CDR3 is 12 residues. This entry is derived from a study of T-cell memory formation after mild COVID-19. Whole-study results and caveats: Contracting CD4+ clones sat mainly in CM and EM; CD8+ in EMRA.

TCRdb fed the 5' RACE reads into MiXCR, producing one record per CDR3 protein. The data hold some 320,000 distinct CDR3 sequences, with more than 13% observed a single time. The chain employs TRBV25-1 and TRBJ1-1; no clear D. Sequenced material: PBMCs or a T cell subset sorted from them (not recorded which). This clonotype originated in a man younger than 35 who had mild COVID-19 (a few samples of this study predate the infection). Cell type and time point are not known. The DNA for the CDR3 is TGTGCCAGCAGTGAATATGCCTCTGAAGCTTTCTTT. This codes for CASSEYASEAFF.